One sample yielded the 30 T cell receptor beta chains listed below, sequenced in a study of T cell responses to AZD1222 COVID-19 vaccine. Measured with immunoSEQ multiplex PCR; TCRdb has only the in-frame clones, and not every one. The sample has 97,000 or so clones; 84% are singletons. The sequenced sample was peripheral blood, obtained on day 0 of AZD1222 vaccination. Receptors originate from an adult in good health.

The J gene is TRBJ1-4, the V gene TRBV7-2; 8 bases match TRBD1. The CDR3 spans 15 residues. Germline CDR1 and CDR2: SGHTA and FQGNSA. V gave up 5 bases and J gave up 7 bases; unmatched junction bases: 9. The CDR3 loop reads CASSPITGGGEKLFF. CDR3 coding DNA: TGTGCCAGCAGCCCCATAACAGGGGGGGGTGAAAAACTGTTTTTT.

J is TRBJ1-5 and V is TRBV9, with no clear D. Deletions cut 3 bases from V and 10 bases from J, with 14 bases between. Germline loops: CDR1 SGDLS, CDR2 YYNGEE. The CDR3 sequence is 13 residues long. In DNA form, the CDR3 reads TGTGCCAGCAGCGCCAGAGGTATCAGCCCCCAGCATTTT. Protein product: CASSARGISPQHF.

The chain carries TRBV27 and TRBJ2-1, with a tentative D call TRBD1 (6 bases). The CDR3 extends over 15 amino acids. Trimming pared 5 bases from V and 5 bases from J, leaving 16 bases between. Per the germline V gene, CDR1 is MNHEY and CDR2 is SMNVEV (reference sequence). For the CDR3, the DNA is TGTGCCAGCAGTCGCGAGGGGACATCGGACAATGAGCAGTTCTTC. Protein product: CASSREGTSDNEQFF.

The chain carries TRBV6-2 or TRBV6-3 and TRBJ2-6, with 7 bases identical to TRBD1. V lost 6 bases and J lost 0; bases outside the gene matches: 11. Germline CDR1 reads MNHEY; CDR2 reads SVGEGT. There are 18 residues in the CDR3. DNA for the CDR3: TGTGCCAGCAGACCTAGGACAGGAATATCCTCTGGGGCCAACGTCCTGACTTTC. Encoded protein: CASRPRTGISSGANVLTF.

This clone was detected only once. The DNA of the CDR3 is TGTGCCATCAGGACAGGGTCTGGAAACACCATATATTTT. Its protein is CAIRTGSGNTIYF. V and J are TRBV12-3 or TRBV12-4 and TRBJ1-3; TRBD1 aligns across 8 bases. CDR3 size: 13 residues. With V trimmed by 10 bases and J by 1 base, 3 bases remained unmatched.

The CDR3 loop is CSVAEGARDQPQHF. DNA for the CDR3: TGCAGCGTTGCTGAGGGGGCGCGGGATCAGCCCCAGCATTTT. The chain joins TRBV29-1 to TRBJ1-5, with TRBD1 matching over 7 bases. This CDR3 is built from 14 residues. Trimming cost V 4 bases and J 5 bases; bases outside gene matches: 8. Germline V gene sequence: CDR1 SQVTM, CDR2 ANQGSEA.

The chain links TRBV7-8 to TRBJ1-5; no clear D gene. This CDR3 contains 17 residues. CDR1 is SGHVS, CDR2 FQNEAQ, per germline. V gave up 1 base and J gave up 0 bases, with 13 bases separating them. DNA for the CDR3: TGTGCCAGCAGCTTAGTCGCCCCCGTGGCTAGCAATCAGCCCCAGCATTTT. Its translation is CASSLVAPVASNQPQHF.

The gene calls are TRBV6-5 and TRBJ1-4, with D unclear. The CDR3 loop spans 13 amino acids. The germline gives CDR1 MNHEY, CDR2 SVGAGI. Trimming stripped 6 bases from V and 7 bases from J, with 12 bases between. The DNA for the CDR3 is TGTGCCAGCAGCAGAACCGGGAGTGAAAAACTGTTTTTT. It translates to CASSRTGSEKLFF.

V and J are TRBV3-1 (or the pseudogene TRBV3-2) and TRBJ1-6; a weak D match, TRBD1 (5 bases). The germline V gene has CDR1 LGHDT and CDR2 YNNKEL (reference sequence). Deletions cut 1 base from V and 3 bases from J, with 13 bases between. The CDR3 has 17 amino acids. Here the CDR3 reads CASSQGGTDNYNSPLHF. CDR3 sequence (DNA): TGTGCCAGCAGCCAAGGGGGGACGGATAACTATAATTCACCCCTCCACTTT.

This chain uses TRBV5-6 with TRBJ2-1, with 7 bases that match TRBD1. Germline V lookup: CDR1 SGHDT, CDR2 YYEEEE. Trimming cost V 4 bases and J 6 bases; bases outside gene matches: 13. This CDR3 spans 16 amino acids. The DNA for the CDR3 is TGTGCCAGCAGCCGGAGACAGGGCCAGATTCGCAATGAGCAGTTCTTC. Encoded protein: CASSRRQGQIRNEQFF. The complete variable domain, with remaining parts taken from reference TRBV5-6 and TRBJ2-1, reads DAGVTQSPTHLIKTRGQQVTLRCSPKSGHDTVSWYQQALGQGPQFIFQYYEEEERQRGNFPDRFSGHQFPNYSSELNVNALLLGDSALYLCASSRRQGQIRNEQFFGPGTRLTVL.

This clone appeared once. The chain recombines TRBV6-5 with TRBJ1-1; 10 bases align to TRBD1. Trimming took 6 bases from V and 9 from J; bases not matched to a gene: 7. Germline V lookup: CDR1 MNHEY, CDR2 SVGAGI. The CDR3 contains 13 residues. CDR3 residues: CASSKDRGHKAFF. The CDR3 nucleotides are TGTGCCAGCAGCAAAGACAGGGGGCACAAAGCTTTCTTT.

This chain joins TRBV12-2 and TRBJ2-1; the table's D call, TRBD2, was not checked against the DNA. TRBV12-2 is an annotated pseudogene. This CDR3 region has 14 residues. The CDR3 spells CASRKSGVLNEQFF. The CDR3 DNA follows: TGTGCAAGTCGCAAGAGCGGAGTTCTCAATGAGCAGTTCTTC.

The chain couples TRBV7-2 to TRBJ2-5; the match to TRBD2 covers 16 bases. The CDR3 extends over 15 amino acids. The junction had 4 bases not matched to a gene; V was cut back by 5 bases and J by 7 bases. CDR1 SGHTA and CDR2 FQGNSA come from the germline V gene. The CDR3: CASSQGLAGGGTQYF. The CDR3 nucleotides read TGTGCCAGCAGCCAGGGACTAGCGGGAGGGGGGACCCAGTACTTC. Full variable domain (remainder filled in from reference TRBV7-2 and TRBJ2-5): GAGVSQSPSNKVTEKGKDVELRCDPISGHTALYWYRQSLGQGLEFLIYFQGNSAPDKSGLPSDRFSAERTGGSVSTLTIQRTQQEDSAVYLCASSQGLAGGGTQYFGPGTRLLVL.

V and J are TRBV9 and TRBJ1-5; D gene uncertain. Germline CDR1 and CDR2: SGDLS and YYNGEE. The CDR3 spans 14 residues. V lost 4 bases, J lost 1 base, and 9 bases lay in between. This chain's CDR3 is CASSLGPSNQPQHF. CDR3 bases: TGTGCCAGCAGCCTTGGGCCAAGCAATCAGCCCCAGCATTTT.

The chain is built from TRBV4-3 and TRBJ1-4; possible D gene TRBD1, 6 bases. V was pared by 0 bases and J by 8 bases, with 22 bases between. This CDR3 comprises 18 residues. Germline V gene sequence: CDR1 LGHNA, CDR2 YSLEER. In DNA, the CDR3 is TGCGCCAGCAGCCAAGATTTAAGACGCGTGACAGGCTTCGAAAAACTGTTTTTT. Protein product: CASSQDLRRVTGFEKLFF.

This sequence joins TRBV7-9 and TRBJ1-5; D might be TRBD1 (5 bases). Germline loops: CDR1 SEHNR, CDR2 FQNEAQ (reference sequence). This CDR3 has 15 residues. V lost 5 bases to trimming and J lost 0 bases, with 11 bases between them. In DNA, the CDR3 is TGTGCCAGCAGCGCACCAGGGAATAGCAATCAGCCCCAGCATTTT. Its translation: CASSAPGNSNQPQHF. Full variable domain (rest looked up from reference TRBV7-9 and TRBJ1-5): DTGVSQNPRHKITKRGQNVTFRCDPISEHNRLYWYRQTLGQGPEFLTYFQNEAQLEKSRLLSDRFSAERPKGSFSTLEIQRTEQGDSAMYLCASSAPGNSNQPQHFGDGTRLSIL.

The chain joins TRBV10-3 to TRBJ1-5; tentatively, D is TRBD1 (5 bases). The V end was cut by 0 bases, the J end by 3 bases, with 9 bases between. From germline, CDR1 is ENHRY and CDR2 SYGVKD. The CDR3 is 15 amino acids. The CDR3 sequence is CAISESGRDNQPQHF. The CDR3 DNA sequence: TGTGCCATCAGTGAGTCGGGCAGGGACAATCAGCCCCAGCATTTT.

The chain couples TRBV10-1 to TRBJ2-1; D possibly matches TRBD1 or TRBD2 (6 bases each). V gave up 0 bases and J gave up 7 bases, with 19 bases separating them. The CDR3 covers 17 residues. Germline-derived CDR1 and CDR2 are WNHNN and SYGVQD (reference sequence). CDR3 DNA sequence: TGCGCCAGCAGTGAGTCGAGTTCCGGGGGCGCTTGGAATGAGCAGTTCTTC. Its protein is CASSESSSGGAWNEQFF.

The rearrangement joins TRBV4-3 to TRBJ1-3; D call uncertain. Trimming stripped 0 bases from V and 4 bases from J, with 4 bases between. The germline V gene encodes CDR1 LGHNA and CDR2 YSLEER. There are 13 residues in the CDR3. The DNA for the CDR3 is TGCGCCAGCAGCCAAGAAGGGGGAAACACCATATATTTT. Translated: CASSQEGGNTIYF.

V gene TRBV9 combines with J gene TRBJ2-1, with D possibly matching TRBD2 (6 bases). In germline, CDR1 is SGDLS, CDR2 YYNGEE. The CDR3 covers 15 residues. The V gene lost 1 base and the J gene lost 6 bases, with 14 bases spanning the gap. CDR3 coding DNA: TGTGCCAGCAGCGTAACCAGTAGCGGAATCAATGAGCAGTTCTTC. Its protein is CASSVTSSGINEQFF.

This chain connects TRBV6-5 to TRBJ1-1; D unclear. Germline CDR1 MNHEY, CDR2 SVGAGI. The CDR3 totals 13 residues. Trimming left V 5 bases short and J 2 bases short, with 9 bases between. This chain's CDR3 is CASSNNENTEAFF. In DNA, the CDR3 is TGTGCCAGCAGTAACAACGAAAACACTGAAGCTTTCTTT.

J is TRBJ1-1 and V is TRBV7-2; D remains ambiguous. Trimming cost V 0 bases and J 4 bases, with 9 bases left between them. Germline loops: CDR1 SGHTA, CDR2 FQGNSA. The CDR3 has 14 residues. The CDR3 loop is CASSLASGSTEAFF. The CDR3 nucleotides read TGTGCCAGCAGCTTAGCGTCGGGATCCACTGAAGCTTTCTTT. Together with reference TRBV7-2 and TRBJ1-1, the CDR3 gives the full variable domain: GAGVSQSPSNKVTEKGKDVELRCDPISGHTALYWYRQSLGQGLEFLIYFQGNSAPDKSGLPSDRFSAERTGGSVSTLTIQRTQQEDSAVYLCASSLASGSTEAFFGQGTRLTVV.

The rearrangement links TRBV6-5 to TRBJ1-5; TRBD1 is a possible D gene (5 bases). Per the germline V gene, CDR1 is MNHEY and CDR2 is SVGAGI. V gave up 6 bases and J gave up 6 bases, with 18 bases separating them. The CDR3 has 15 amino acids. The CDR3 region has the DNA TGTGCCAGCAGCTACCCGGGCCAGGGTCTTCAGCCCCAGCATTTT. Its protein product is CASSYPGQGLQPQHF.

The chain is built from TRBV21-1 and TRBJ2-3; whether TRBD2, the table's D call, matches the DNA was not checked. TRBV21-1 is labeled a pseudogene. The CDR3 length is 17 residues. The CDR3 nucleotides are TGTGCCAGCAGCAAAGGGGACTCACTAGCGGGAGAGGATACGCAGTATTTT. Translation gives CASSKGDSLAGEDTQYF.

This chain connects TRBV12-3 or TRBV12-4 to TRBJ2-7; D is ambiguous. This CDR3 has 13 amino acids. The germline V and J ends were trimmed by 0 bases and 6 bases, with 9 bases remaining between them. CDR3 DNA sequence: TGTGCCAGCAGTTTAGCGGGATCCGGCGAGCAGTACTTC. It encodes CASSLAGSGEQYF.

Written as DNA, the CDR3 is TGTGCCAGCAGCTGGGCGGGGGGCAAATGGTACGAGCAGTACTTC. It encodes CASSWAGGKWYEQYF. The chain links TRBV5-4 to TRBJ2-7; 8 bases agree with TRBD2. This CDR3 spans 15 amino acids. V lost 3 bases, J lost 4 bases, and 9 bases stayed unmatched. Germline V gives CDR1 SGHNT, CDR2 YYREEE (reference sequence).

About this clone: This same CDR3 is encoded by further DNA sequences in the sample. The rearrangement uses TRBV19 and TRBJ1-1; no firm D call. Germline V lookup: CDR1 LNHDA, CDR2 SQIVND (reference sequence). Deletions cut 3 bases from V and 4 bases from J, with 9 bases between. The CDR3 spans 13 residues. CDR3 nucleotides: TGTGCCAGTAGTATTGGACTAACCACTGAAGCTTTCTTT. It specifies CASSIGLTTEAFF.

The J gene is TRBJ2-1, the V gene TRBV18; the D is unclear. The CDR3 is made up of 13 amino acids. The V gene lost 0 bases and the J gene lost 9 bases, with 9 bases spanning the gap. Looked up from germline, CDR1 is KGHSH and CDR2 is LQKENI. This CDR3 reads CASSPPTYPEQFF. For the CDR3, the DNA is TGTGCCAGCTCACCACCGACTTACCCTGAGCAGTTCTTC.

The chain recombines TRBV30 with TRBJ1-2; D uncertain. The CDR3 is made up of 13 amino acids. Trimming removed 2 bases from V and 3 bases from J, with 10 bases in between. Germline V gene sequence: CDR1 GTSNPN, CDR2 SVGIG (reference sequence). The CDR3 spells CAWSYMDHYGYTF. For the CDR3, the DNA is TGTGCCTGGAGTTACATGGATCACTATGGCTACACCTTC.

This clone was counted between two and nine times. The rearrangement uses TRBV28 and TRBJ2-1; the match to TRBD2 covers 8 bases. Germline CDR1 is MDHEN and CDR2 is SYDVKM. J lost 4 bases, V lost 6 bases, and 8 bases had no gene match. This CDR3 comprises 15 residues. The CDR3: CASSPGGLTYNEQFF. The CDR3 coding sequence is TGTGCCAGCAGCCCGGGAGGGCTCACGTACAATGAGCAGTTCTTC.